Listed below are T cell receptor beta chains from one sample, sequenced in a study of Graves' ophthalmopathy and Graves' hyperthyroidism. MiXCR, applied by TCRdb to the multiplex PCR reads, yields one record per CDR3 protein. The sample lists around 50,000 distinct CDR3 sequences, 50% to 65% occurring once. Material for sequencing was peripheral blood. The origin of the receptors is an adult man with Graves' ophthalmopathy. The conserved cysteine and the conserved F or W are not part of the CDR3 here.

TRBJ2-3,TRBV11-2,ASGTATLTDTQY
TRBJ1-5,TRBV7-8,ASRYTWGNQETQH
TRBJ2-5,TRBV5-1,ASSTHGGGQETQY
TRBJ1-1,TRBV6-6,ASKLQGKDTEAF
TRBJ2-5,TRBV10-3,AISSLAGGETQY
TRBJ2-2,TRBV24-1,ATSDFRDTGELF
TRBJ1-3,TRBV20-1,SASLQGEGNTIY
TRBJ2-2,TRBV10-3,AISPSGRNTGELF
TRBJ2-7,TRBV25-1,ASRPAGGRNGQY
TRBJ2-7,TRBV6-4,ASSWKGRTSSYEQY
TRBJ1-3,TRBV2,ASSPEENTIY
TRBJ2-1,TRBV29-1,SVKAAGSSYNEQF
TRBJ2-5,TRBV5-6,ASSLSGGVQETQY
TRBJ1-2,TRBV2,ASSPGQVYGYT
TRBJ1-1,TRBV7-3,ASSLGTEDTEAF
TRBJ2-6,TRBV9,ASSVGLIISATGANVLT
TRBJ2-5,TRBV20-1,SAQRAGNQETQY
TRBJ1-6,TRBV10-3,AISDQGRNSPLH
TRBJ2-7,TRBV9,ASTRVAGPYEQY
TRBJ1-5,TRBV6-1,ASSPGQWGLNQPQH
TRBJ1-5,TRBV9,ASSKGTGEYSNQPQH
TRBJ1-6,TRBV7-8,ASSKGSSYNSPLH
TRBJ2-3,TRBV20-1,SARTQGEVLTILGRVKDTQY
TRBJ1-5,TRBV9,ASSDGYSNQPQH
TRBJ2-3,TRBV5-5,ASSLTGTPTQY
TRBJ1-3,TRBV5-8,ASSFSPAGDTIY
TRBJ1-1,TRBV4-1,ASSHVDPTGDLNTEAF
TRBJ1-1,TRBV9,ASSVRQGARAF
TRBJ1-3,TRBV9,ASSARREPNTEAFFGQGTIY
TRBJ2-5,TRBV9,ASSSVGAGRIQETQY
TRBJ1-6,TRBV2,ASSEGQGIRNSPLH
TRBJ1-2,TRBV7-9,ASGLTGTGYT
TRBJ2-7,TRBV6-1,ASSKSPGYEQY
TRBJ2-7,TRBV9,ASSMTSGSYEQY
TRBJ2-2,TRBV7-3,ASSLRQGKTGELF
TRBJ1-1,TRBV20-1,SALTGVNTEAF
TRBJ1-2,TRBV3-1,ASGQGIGYGYT
TRBJ2-1,TRBV9,ASSVEKKSWGPSLF
TRBJ1-1,TRBV7-9,ASSLEGGGTEAF